Below are 22 T cell receptor beta chains sequenced from a single sample in a study of T cell changes during pregnancy in multiple sclerosis. Profiling relied on immunoSEQ multiplex PCR, and the TCRdb table lists in-frame clones only, not all of them. The table records approximately 90,000 clones, under 95% of them present only once. The sequencing here drew on peripheral blood, taken before pregnancy. Receptors were obtained from a female donor with multiple sclerosis, enrolled in a pregnancy study.

The rearrangement uses TRBV6-5 and TRBJ1-1, with D unclear. Trimming stripped 3 bases from V and 3 bases from J, with 11 bases between. This CDR3 contains 14 residues. Germline values: CDR1 MNHEY, CDR2 SVGAGI. Here the CDR3 reads CASSYNAADTEAFF. The CDR3 nucleotides are TGTGCCAGCAGTTATAACGCGGCAGACACTGAAGCTTTCTTT.

The chain employs TRBV16 and TRBJ1-5; 11 nucleotides align to TRBD1. The V gene end was trimmed by 2 bases and the J gene end by 7 bases; junction bases not matched to a gene: 7. This CDR3 contains 16 residues. Germline-derived CDR1 and CDR2 are KGHSY and FQNENV. The DNA of the CDR3 is TGTGCCAGCAGCCAAAACGCCGGGACAGGGGGACAGCCCCAGCATTTT. Its translation is CASSQNAGTGGQPQHF.

The gene calls are TRBV6-5 and TRBJ2-7; tentative D call: TRBD2 (5 bases). Trimming left V 6 bases short and J 3 bases short, with 15 bases between. This CDR3 is built from 14 residues. Germline CDR1 MNHEY, CDR2 SVGAGI. DNA for the CDR3: TGTGCCAGCAGAAAGGACCGGGGAGACTACGAGCAGTACTTC. Amino acid sequence: CASRKDRGDYEQYF.

The chain has TRBV18 and TRBJ2-2, with 8 nucleotides matching TRBD2. The germline V gene has CDR1 KGHSH and CDR2 LQKENI. The V and J ends lost 2 bases and 2 bases, in that order; junction bases with no gene match: 4. CDR3 size: 16 residues. CDR3 sequence reads: CASSPFTSGNTGELFF. The DNA for the CDR3 is TGTGCCAGCTCACCATTTACTAGCGGCAACACCGGGGAGCTGTTTTTT.

The rearrangement joins TRBV30 to TRBJ2-7, with D maybe TRBD2 (6 bases). The CDR3 is 12 residues long. Trimming shortened V by 5 bases and J by 2 bases, and 10 bases separated the two germline ends. Germline-derived CDR1 and CDR2 are GTSNPN and SVGIG (reference sequence). CDR3 sequence: CAWGGSPYEQYF. The CDR3, as DNA: TGTGCCTGGGGGGGGTCCCCCTACGAGCAGTACTTC.

This clone was recorded only once. J is TRBJ1-2 and V is TRBV21-1; TRBD1 reflects the table's D call only, with no check against the DNA. TRBV21-1 is a pseudogene. The CDR3 consists of 16 residues. The CDR3 DNA reads as TGTGCCAGCAGCATACGACAGGGGTGGCCCCCCGTTGGCTACACCTTC. Amino acids: CASSIRQGWPPVGYTF.

The rearrangement uses TRBV27 and TRBJ2-2; D might be TRBD1 (5 bases). Germline V CDR1 and CDR2: MNHEY, SMNVEV (reference sequence). This CDR3 comprises 14 residues. Trimming removed 6 bases at V and 0 bases at J, with 8 bases between. DNA of the CDR3: TGTGCCAGCAGGGGGCAGACGAACACCGGGGAGCTGTTTTTT. Translated: CASRGQTNTGELFF.

The chain has TRBV11-2 and TRBJ2-7; 11 bases agree with TRBD1. Germline V gives CDR1 SGHAT, CDR2 FQNNGV. The length of the CDR3 is 15 residues. The junction had 2 bases not matched to a gene; V was cut back by 1 base and J by 3 bases. As DNA, the CDR3 is TGTGCCAGCAGCTTAGGGACAGGGGGCTTCTACGAGCAGTACTTC. This encodes CASSLGTGGFYEQYF.

The chain uses TRBV27 and TRBJ1-1, with D uncertain. Germline values: CDR1 MNHEY, CDR2 SMNVEV (reference sequence). Trimming took off 5 bases at V and 7 bases at J, with 11 bases between the two ends. The CDR3 is 12 residues long. Written as DNA, the CDR3 is TGTGCCAGCAGTCCGTTGTACGGTGAAGCTTTCTTT. This codes for CASSPLYGEAFF.

The chain links TRBV2 to TRBJ2-3; 10 bases are a match to TRBD2. The J segment lost 7 bases and the V segment lost 5 bases, leaving 12 bases of the junction unmatched. CDR1 and CDR2 (germline): SNHLY, FYNNEI. The CDR3 has 16 amino acids. CDR3 bases: TGTGCCAGCAGTACCACCTTAGCGGGGGGCCGTTATACGCAGTATTTT. This codes for CASSTTLAGGRYTQYF. Complete variable domain (other parts from reference TRBV2 and TRBJ2-3): EPEVTQTPSHQVTQMGQEVILRCVPISNHLYFYWYRQILGQKVEFLVSFYNNEISEKSEIFDDQFSVERPDGSNFTLKIRSTKLEDSAMYFCASSTTLAGGRYTQYFGPGTRLTVL.

CDR3 coding DNA: TGTGCCAGCAGCCGGGGACAGGTCATCTCCTATAATTCACCCCTCCACTTT. Protein sequence: CASSRGQVISYNSPLHF. The J gene is TRBJ1-6, the V gene TRBV27; the match to TRBD1 covers 8 bases. The V and J ends lost 6 bases and 0 bases, in that order; junction bases with no gene match: 7. Germline CDR1 reads MNHEY; CDR2 reads SMNVEV (reference sequence). CDR3 length: 17 amino acids.

This clone was counted a single time. CDR3: CASSPSGGRYNEQFF. CDR3 sequence (DNA): TGCGCCAGCAGCCCCTCGGGGGGGCGTTACAATGAGCAGTTCTTC. The rearrangement links TRBV4-3 to TRBJ2-1, with 8 bases aligning to TRBD2. Germline lookup yields CDR1 LGHNA and CDR2 YSLEER. Trimming took 4 bases from V and 4 from J; bases not matched to a gene: 6. This CDR3 contains 15 residues.

The rearrangement uses TRBV7-9 and TRBJ1-1; TRBD1 is a possible D gene (6 bases). The germline V gene encodes CDR1 SEHNR and CDR2 FQNEAQ (reference sequence). This CDR3 spans 14 amino acids. The ends were cut back, 5 bases at V and 0 bases at J, with 10 bases in the middle. CDR3 sequence reads: CASSPGQMNTEAFF. In nucleotides, the CDR3 is TGTGCCAGCAGCCCAGGACAGATGAACACTGAAGCTTTCTTT.

This clone appeared a few times. This chain links TRBV2 with TRBJ2-1; the D is unclear. Per the germline V gene, CDR1 is SNHLY and CDR2 is FYNNEI. CDR3 length: 12 residues. Deletions cut 5 bases from V and 4 bases from J, with 6 bases between. The CDR3 DNA sequence: TGTGCCAGCAGTTTATCTTACAATGAGCAGTTCTTC. It codes for CASSLSYNEQFF.

This chain links TRBV6-9 with TRBJ1-1, with 8 bases lining up with TRBD1. The length of the CDR3 is 12 residues. Germline-derived CDR1 and CDR2 are MNHGY and SVAAGI. V dropped 3 bases and J dropped 11; count of bases not matched to a gene: 5. CDR3 sequence reads: CASSYRRGRAFF. The CDR3 bases are TGTGCCAGCAGTTACCGCAGGGGGCGGGCTTTCTTT.

The J gene is TRBJ1-2, the V gene TRBV6-5; D may be TRBD1 (6 bases). From germline, CDR1 is MNHEY and CDR2 SVGAGI. V lost 2 bases and J lost 4, with 14 bases in between. The CDR3 loop spans 15 amino acids. The CDR3 bases are TGTGCCAGCAGTTACGGCGCAGGGGATCCCTATGGCTACACCTTC. It yields the protein CASSYGAGDPYGYTF.

The V and J genes are TRBV15 and TRBJ2-7; no clear D. Germline-derived CDR1 and CDR2 are LNHNV and YYDKDF (reference sequence). The V gene lost 1 base and the J gene lost 0 bases, with 10 bases spanning the gap. This CDR3 is built from 15 residues. The CDR3 spells CATSRGTSSSYEQYF. The CDR3, as DNA: TGTGCCACCAGCAGAGGCACATCCAGCTCCTACGAGCAGTACTTC.

This rearrangement joins TRBV7-3 to TRBJ2-5, with a weak D call TRBD2 (6 bases). The CDR3 contains 15 residues. Trimming took 1 base from V and 1 from J, leaving 10 bases between them. Germline V gene lookup returns CDR1 SGHTA and CDR2 FQGTGA. In DNA, the CDR3 is TGTGCCAGCAGCTTAATTGGTAGCGGCCAAGAGACCCAGTACTTC. Amino acids: CASSLIGSGQETQYF. The variable domain in full, completed from reference TRBV7-3 and TRBJ2-5, reads GAGVSQTPSNKVTEKGKYVELRCDPISGHTALYWYRQSLGQGPEFLIYFQGTGAADDSGLPNDRFFAVRPEGSVSTLKIQRTERGDSAVYLCASSLIGSGQETQYFGPGTRLLVL.

A single count supports this clone. The V and J genes are TRBV4-2 and TRBJ2-2, with D possibly being TRBD2 (5 bases). V shed 6 bases and J shed 6 bases, with 11 bases lying between them. The CDR3 is 13 residues long. Germline V CDR1 and CDR2: LGHNA, YNFKEQ. Here the CDR3 DNA reads TGTGCCAGCAGTGAGCCGGAGGCCGGGGAGCTGTTTTTT. It specifies CASSEPEAGELFF.

The chain has TRBV28 and TRBJ1-2; D uncertain. The CDR3 runs to 16 residues. The V end lost 7 bases, the J end lost 4 bases, and 22 bases lay between the germline ends. Germline CDR1 and CDR2: MDHEN and SYDVKM. The chain's CDR3 is CASTNFVQADSYGYTF. The CDR3, as DNA: TGTGCCAGCACCAATTTTGTTCAGGCCGATAGCTATGGCTACACCTTC.

Here the CDR3 reads CASSLRDRATDTQYF. CDR3 nucleotides: TGTGCCAGCAGTTTACGGGACAGGGCGACAGATACGCAGTATTTT. The chain has TRBV27 and TRBJ2-3; 9 positions match TRBD1. Germline assignment: CDR1 MNHEY and CDR2 SMNVEV (reference sequence). V lost 2 bases to trimming and J lost 3 bases; unmatched junction nucleotides: 3. CDR3 length: 15 amino acids.

This sequence joins TRBV23-1 and TRBJ1-2; TRBD1 might be the D (5 bases). TRBV23-1 carries the ORF label, with uncertain function. The CDR3 spans 11 residues. V lost 3 bases and J 9 bases, leaving 8 bases between the germline ends. The CDR3 DNA is TGCGCCAGCAGTCACTACAGGAGCTACACCTTC. Its translation is CASSHYRSYTF.